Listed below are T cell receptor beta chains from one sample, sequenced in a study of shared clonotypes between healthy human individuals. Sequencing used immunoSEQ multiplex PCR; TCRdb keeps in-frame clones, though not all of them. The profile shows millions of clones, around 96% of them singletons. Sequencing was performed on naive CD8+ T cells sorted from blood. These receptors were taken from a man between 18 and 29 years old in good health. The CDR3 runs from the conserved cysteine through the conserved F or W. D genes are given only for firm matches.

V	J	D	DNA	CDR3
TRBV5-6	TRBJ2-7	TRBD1	TGTGCCAGCAGCCTCGGGACAGTATACGAGCAGTACTTC	CASSLGTVYEQYF
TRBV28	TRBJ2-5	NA	TGTGCCAGCAGTTTATATACTGAGGGTTCTCAAGAGACCCAGTACTTC	CASSLYTEGSQETQYF
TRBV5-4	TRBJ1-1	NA	TGTGCCAGCACCCCCGGCATAGACCCGGGCACTGAAGCTTTCTTT	CASTPGIDPGTEAFF
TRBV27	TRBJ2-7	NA	TGTGCCAGCAGTTTGACTAGCTCCTACGAGCAGTACTTC	CASSLTSSYEQYF
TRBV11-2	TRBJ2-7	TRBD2	TGTGCCAGCAGCCCCGGACTAGCCTACGAGCAGTACTTC	CASSPGLAYEQYF
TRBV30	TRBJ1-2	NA	TGTGCCTGGAGTGTACTAAACCGGGCCTGGAACTATGGCTACACCTTC	CAWSVLNRAWNYGYTF
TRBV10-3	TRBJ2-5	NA	TGTGCCATCAGGCCCTTTACGTTCGGGATCGAGAGGACCCAGTACTTC	CAIRPFTFGIERTQYF
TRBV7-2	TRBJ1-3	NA	TGTGCCAGCAGGAAGTCAGAAAACACCATATATTTT	CASRKSENTIYF
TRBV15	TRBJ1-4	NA	TGTGCCACCAGCACCTACAGGGCAACTAATGAAAAACTGTTTTTT	CATSTYRATNEKLFF
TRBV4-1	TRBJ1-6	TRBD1	TGCGCCAGCAGCCCCCGGGACAGGGACTATAATTCACCCCTCCACTTT	CASSPRDRDYNSPLHF
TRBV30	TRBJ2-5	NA	TGTGCCTGGAGTTTTGATGGCGGACGGCAAGAGACCCAGTACTTC	CAWSFDGGRQETQYF
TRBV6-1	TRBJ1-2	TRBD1	TGTGCCAGCAGTGCCCGGACAGGACAACCTATAAGCTACACCTTC	CASSARTGQPISYTF
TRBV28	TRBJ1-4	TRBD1	TGTGCCAGCAGTTTATGGGACAGGGGTGAAAAACTGTTTTTT	CASSLWDRGEKLFF
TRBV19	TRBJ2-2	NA	TGTGCCACTAGTATAGTACCACACACCGGGGAGCTGTTTTTT	CATSIVPHTGELFF
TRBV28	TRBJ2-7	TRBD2	TGTGCCAGCAGTTCCGTTCGGGAGAGCGGGGGGGCGGAGCAGTACTTC	CASSSVRESGGAEQYF
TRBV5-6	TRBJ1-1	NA	TGTGCCAGCAGCTGGACGGTGAACACTGAAGCTTTCTTT	CASSWTVNTEAFF
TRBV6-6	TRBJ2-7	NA	TGTGCCAGCAGCCCCGACAGGTACTACGAGCAGTACTTC	CASSPDRYYEQYF